Listed below are T cell receptor beta chains from one sample, sequenced in a study of shared clonotypes between healthy human individuals. TCRdb keeps only in-frame clones here, not all; method: immunoSEQ multiplex PCR. There are hundreds of thousands of clones in the sample; 85% to 95% occur only once, and about 0.11% lies in the top ten. The sequencing input was naive CD8+ T cells sorted from blood. These receptor sequences come from a woman in her twenties or thirties in good health. Both conserved end residues are part of each CDR3. The D gene is left open where the match is weak. Clone size appears in some rows only: once, few, many, or a class for an expanded clone.

v_gene	j_gene	abundance	d_gene	CDR3nt	CDR3aa
TRBV13	TRBJ2-7	-	-	TGTGCCAGCAGCTTAGGCCTTGGGGGCTACGAGCAGTACTTC	CASSLGLGGYEQYF
TRBV6-1	TRBJ2-7	few	TRBD1	TGTGCCAGCAGGGGGGACAGGTACTACGAGCAGTACTTC	CASRGDRYYEQYF
TRBV29-1	TRBJ2-1	-	-	TGCAGCGTTACAGGGAACGAGCAGTTCTTC	CSVTGNEQFF
TRBV6-1	TRBJ2-2	-	-	TGTGCCAGCAGACCCGACAGTACCGGGGAGCTGTTTTTT	CASRPDSTGELFF
TRBV7-9	TRBJ1-5	few	-	TGTGCCAGCAGCTTATCCGGGGGGTTTCAGCCCCAGCATTTT	CASSLSGGFQPQHF
TRBV4-1	TRBJ2-3	-	TRBD2	TGCGCCAGCAGCCAAGCACTAACTAGCGCTACGCAGTATTTT	CASSQALTSATQYF
TRBV28	TRBJ2-2	-	TRBD2	TGTGCCAGCAGTTTGGGAGCGGGGAGCACCGGGGAGCTGTTTTTT	CASSLGAGSTGELFF
TRBV14	TRBJ2-1	-	-	TGTGCCAGCAGCCAAGAAGGGGGGAATGAGCAGTTCTTC	CASSQEGGNEQFF
TRBV25-1	TRBJ2-3	-	-	TGTGCCAGCAGTGACCCTCGCACAGATACGCAGTATTTT	CASSDPRTDTQYF
TRBV19	TRBJ1-5	-	TRBD1	TGTGCCAGTAGGCTACAGGGGGAATTTCAGCCCCAGCATTTT	CASRLQGEFQPQHF
TRBV4-1	TRBJ1-5	-	-	TGCGCCAGCAGCCAAGAAGTGGGGCTGAGCAATCAGCCCCAGCATTTT	CASSQEVGLSNQPQHF
TRBV14	TRBJ1-2	-	-	TGTGCCAGTATCGGGGTGGACGGCTACACCTTC	CASIGVDGYTF
TRBV18	TRBJ2-1	-	-	TGTGCCAGCTCGCGAGAACAGGGTCCCTACAATGAGCAGTTCTTC	CASSREQGPYNEQFF
TRBV10-2	TRBJ2-3	once	-	TGCGCCAGCAGTGATCTGTACGGGAGCACAGATACGCAGTATTTT	CASSDLYGSTDTQYF
TRBV5-6	TRBJ2-5	-	TRBD2	TGTGCCAGCAGCTTGGGCGGGAGTTACGAAGAGACCCAGTACTTC	CASSLGGSYEETQYF
TRBV7-8	TRBJ1-5	-	-	TGTGCCAGCAGCTTAGCAGGGTTTAGCCAGCCCCAGCATTTT	CASSLAGFSQPQHF
TRBV2	TRBJ1-4	-	TRBD1	TGTGCCAGCAGTGATTTCGTTCGGGACAGGGATAATGAAAAACTGTTTTTT	CASSDFVRDRDNEKLFF
TRBV5-6	TRBJ1-3	-	-	TGTGCCAGCAGCTTGCAGGCAGGAAACACCATATATTTT	CASSLQAGNTIYF
TRBV11-2	TRBJ2-7	-	-	TGTGCCAGCAGCTTAGAGGGGGGCTACGAGCAGTACTTC	CASSLEGGYEQYF
TRBV11-2	TRBJ2-1	-	TRBD2	TGTGCCAGCAGCCCCGCTAGCGGGAGGGCCGATGAGCAGTTCTTC	CASSPASGRADEQFF
TRBV4-1	TRBJ2-7	-	-	TGCGCCAGCAGCCAATTCGGGTACGAGCAGTACTTC	CASSQFGYEQYF
TRBV2	TRBJ2-1	-	TRBD2	TGTGCCAGCAGTGGGACTAGCGGATACAATGAGCAGTTCTTC	CASSGTSGYNEQFF
TRBV7-9	TRBJ2-7	-	-	TGTGCCAGCAGCCCCCCCGGTCCCCCGGAGCAGTACTTC	CASSPPGPPEQYF
TRBV25-1	TRBJ2-2	once	-	TGTGCCAGCAGTGCTAGTTTTGACGGGGAGCTGTTTTTT	CASSASFDGELFF
TRBV4-2	TRBJ1-1	-	-	TGTGCCAGCAGCCGGGGGGCCACTGAAGCTTTCTTT	CASSRGATEAFF
TRBV27	TRBJ2-1	-	TRBD1	TGTGCCACTACCAGGACAGGCATTGGCAATGAGCAGTTCTTC	CATTRTGIGNEQFF
TRBV23-1	TRBJ2-1	-	-	TGCGCCAGCAGTCAATCGCCTAAAGGACTCTACAATGAGCAGTTCTTC	CASSQSPKGLYNEQFF
TRBV5-1	TRBJ2-7	-	TRBD2	TGCGCCAGCAGCGGGGAGTCACTAGCGCGCGAGCAGTACTTC	CASSGESLAREQYF
TRBV27	TRBJ2-7	-	TRBD1	TGTGCCAGCAGTCCCCTCGGCGGCAGGGGGCCCTACGAGCAGTACTTC	CASSPLGGRGPYEQYF
TRBV7-8	TRBJ2-7	-	-	TGTGCCAGCAGCCCGCCCCAGGACTACGAGCAGTACTTC	CASSPPQDYEQYF
TRBV6-6	TRBJ2-7	-	-	TGTGCCAGCAGTTCGGGACACTACTACGAGCAGTACTTC	CASSSGHYYEQYF
TRBV6-1	TRBJ2-7	-	-	TGTGCCAGCAGTGAAAATTCCTACGAGCAGTACTTC	CASSENSYEQYF
TRBV23-1	TRBJ2-7	-	-	TGCGCCAGCAGTCAATCTGGGTACTCCCCCTACTACGAGCAGTACTTC	CASSQSGYSPYYEQYF
TRBV4-1	TRBJ1-1	-	-	TGCGCCAGCAGCCAGAGACAGGCTTTTGAAGCTTTCTTT	CASSQRQAFEAFF
TRBV7-9	TRBJ2-1	once	-	TGTGCCAGCAGCCGACCTATGAGGACCGAGCAGTTCTTC	CASSRPMRTEQFF
TRBV7-3	TRBJ1-2	-	-	TGTGCCAGCAGCCCTAAGCCCGGAACCTCGTTCTATGGCTACACCTTC	CASSPKPGTSFYGYTF
TRBV5-6	TRBJ2-3	-	TRBD2	TGTGCCAGCAGCGAGAGACTAGCGGGGATTAGCACAGATACGCAGTATTTT	CASSERLAGISTDTQYF
TRBV27	TRBJ2-5	-	-	TGTGCCAGCAGACTAGCCGAGGGAGAGACCCAGTACTTC	CASRLAEGETQYF
TRBV5-1	TRBJ1-1	-	TRBD1	TGCGCCAGCAGCTTGGCCGGGACAGGGGGTACTGAAGCTTTCTTT	CASSLAGTGGTEAFF
TRBV29-1	TRBJ1-3	-	-	TGCAGCGTTGACGGGGAGGGGGTTGGAAACACCATATATTTT	CSVDGEGVGNTIYF
TRBV6-5	TRBJ1-1	-	-	TGTGCCAGCAGCAACCTTGTCACTGAAGCTTTCTTT	CASSNLVTEAFF
TRBV7-9	TRBJ1-4	-	-	TGTGCCAGCAGCCCTGCAGGGATCGCTAATGAAAAACTGTTTTTT	CASSPAGIANEKLFF